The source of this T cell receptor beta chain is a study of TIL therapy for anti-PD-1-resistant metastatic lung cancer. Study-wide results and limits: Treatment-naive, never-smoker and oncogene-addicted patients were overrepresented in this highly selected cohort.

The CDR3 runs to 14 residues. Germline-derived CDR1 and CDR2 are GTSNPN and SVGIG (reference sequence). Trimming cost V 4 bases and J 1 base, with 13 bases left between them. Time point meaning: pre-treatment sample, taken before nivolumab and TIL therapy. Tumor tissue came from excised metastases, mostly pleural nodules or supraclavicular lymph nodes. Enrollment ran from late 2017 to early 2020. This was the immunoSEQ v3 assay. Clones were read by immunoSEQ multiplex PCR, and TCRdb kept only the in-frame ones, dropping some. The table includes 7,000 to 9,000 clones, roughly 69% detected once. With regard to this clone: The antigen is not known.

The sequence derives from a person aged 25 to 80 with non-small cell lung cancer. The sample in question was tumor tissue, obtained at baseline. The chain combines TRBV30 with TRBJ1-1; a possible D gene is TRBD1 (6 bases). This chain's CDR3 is CAWMRQEENTEAFF. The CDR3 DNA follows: TGTGCCTGGATGAGACAGGAAGAGAACACTGAAGCTTTCTTT.